The 17 T cell receptor beta chains below come from one sample, sequenced in a study of cytomegalovirus exposure and HLA in healthy donors. The primer mix had 60 Vbeta and 13 Jbeta primers. TCRdb's table, derived via immunoSEQ multiplex PCR, lists solely in-frame clones and lacks some. The sample carries over 100,000 clones, 50% to 75% recorded once. The sequenced sample consisted of PBMCs. Receptors were obtained from a woman in her thirties or forties in good health and CMV-seropositive.

The chain combines TRBV6-5 with TRBJ1-5; D is possibly TRBD1 (6 bases). V lost 5 bases, J lost 15 bases, and 20 bases lay in between. CDR3 length equals 13 residues. CDR1 is MNHEY, CDR2 SVGAGI, per germline. This CDR3 is CASSDRAGDPGHF. For the CDR3, the DNA is TGTGCCAGCAGTGATAGAGCAGGGGATCCGGGGCATTTT.

The table lists this clone with a count of one. The chain has TRBV28 and TRBJ2-2; 13 nucleotides align to TRBD2. The CDR3 consists of 16 residues. Germline CDR1 reads MDHEN; CDR2 reads SYDVKM. V was clipped by 5 bases and J by 8 bases; unmatched bases: 8. CDR3 sequence reads: CASSAPGLAGSGELFF. The CDR3 DNA reads as TGTGCCAGCAGTGCACCGGGACTAGCGGGATCGGGGGAGCTGTTTTTT.

The chain combines TRBV5-1 with TRBJ1-1, with 8 bases identical to TRBD1. Looked up from germline, CDR1 is SGHRS and CDR2 is YFSETQ. The CDR3 is made up of 15 amino acids. The J segment lost 1 base and the V segment lost 4 bases, leaving 6 bases of the junction unmatched. CDR3 sequence: CASSPSDRENTEAFF. CDR3 coding DNA: TGCGCCAGCAGCCCTTCGGACAGGGAGAACACTGAAGCTTTCTTT.

V and J are TRBV18 and TRBJ2-3; D perhaps matches TRBD2 (5 bases). CDR1 KGHSH and CDR2 LQKENI come from the germline V gene. The CDR3 covers 13 residues. Trimming left V 5 bases short and J 6 bases short, with 12 bases between. The CDR3 protein is CASSTPQRDTQYF. CDR3 bases: TGTGCCAGCTCAACCCCCCAGCGGGATACGCAGTATTTT.

The J gene is TRBJ1-2, the V gene TRBV18; D possibly corresponds to TRBD1 (6 bases). This CDR3 has 15 amino acids. CDR1 is KGHSH, CDR2 LQKENI, per germline. V was trimmed by 6 bases and J by 8 bases, leaving 22 bases between them. DNA for the CDR3: TGTGCCAGCTCTCCCCAAGGGACAACCCAACAGGGCTACACCTTC. Translating it yields CASSPQGTTQQGYTF.

The gene calls are TRBV2 and TRBJ1-1, with D tentatively TRBD1 (6 bases). V lost 7 bases and J 5 bases, leaving 14 bases between the germline ends. This CDR3 is built from 13 residues. The germline V gene has CDR1 SNHLY and CDR2 FYNNEI. The DNA of the CDR3 is TGTGCCAGCAATAGGGACATTGGGACTGAAGCTTTCTTT. It yields the protein CASNRDIGTEAFF. Together with reference TRBV2 and TRBJ1-1, the CDR3 gives the full variable domain: EPEVTQTPSHQVTQMGQEVILRCVPISNHLYFYWYRQILGQKVEFLVSFYNNEISEKSEIFDDQFSVERPDGSNFTLKIRSTKLEDSAMYFCASNRDIGTEAFFGQGTRLTVV.

This clone was picked up a small number of times. The junction shows a germline mismatch at one end, possibly a read error. The genes are TRBV29-1 and TRBJ1-2; 7 bases agree with TRBD1. CDR1 SQVTM and CDR2 ANQGSEA come from the germline V gene. The CDR3 length is 12 residues. CDR3 nucleotides: TGCAGCGTTCCGACAGGGCCCCCTGGCTACCCCTTC. Translated: CSVPTGPPGYPF.

V gene TRBV5-1 combines with J gene TRBJ2-7, with 12 positions matching TRBD1. Germline V gives CDR1 SGHRS, CDR2 YFSETQ. The CDR3 consists of 15 residues. With V trimmed by 4 bases and J by 5 bases, 7 bases remained unmatched. The CDR3 DNA sequence: TGCGCCAGCAGCCCTTCAGGGACAGGGGGCCACGAGCAGTACTTC. Its translation is CASSPSGTGGHEQYF.

This CDR3 is CASSMGLASYNEQFF. The DNA of the CDR3 is TGTGCCAGTAGTATGGGACTAGCGTCCTACAATGAGCAGTTCTTC. V and J are TRBV19 and TRBJ2-1; 10 positions agree with TRBD2. The CDR3 runs to 15 residues. Looked up from germline, CDR1 is LNHDA and CDR2 is SQIVND (reference sequence). V lost 3 bases to trimming and J lost 1 base; unmatched junction nucleotides: 0.

This chain links TRBV6-1 with TRBJ1-4; 8 bases fit TRBD1. The CDR3 sequence is 14 residues long. J gave up 8 bases and V 4 bases, and 6 bases lay outside the gene matches. Germline lookup yields CDR1 MNHNS and CDR2 SASEGT. The CDR3 sequence: CASSGDRGAEKLFF. CDR3 DNA: TGTGCCAGCAGTGGAGACAGGGGCGCGGAAAAACTGTTTTTT.

This clone was seen only a few times. The gene calls are TRBV7-8 and TRBJ2-6, with D maybe TRBD2 (5 bases). This CDR3 comprises 16 residues. The V gene's germline CDR1 is SGHVS and CDR2 FQNEAQ. Trimming removed 5 bases at V and 0 bases at J, with 11 bases between. This chain's CDR3 is CASSLPGGSGANVLTF. The CDR3 DNA sequence: TGTGCCAGCAGCCTCCCAGGAGGCTCTGGGGCCAACGTCCTGACTTTC.

The chain joins TRBV30 to TRBJ1-3, with TRBD1 as a possible D gene (5 bases). This CDR3 comprises 15 residues. Trimming shortened V by 4 bases and J by 2 bases, and 15 bases separated the two germline ends. The germline V gene encodes CDR1 GTSNPN and CDR2 SVGIG (reference sequence). CDR3 in DNA: TGTGCCTGGAACCCTCTGGGGGGGACTGGAAACACCATATATTTT. This encodes CAWNPLGGTGNTIYF.

This chain links TRBV6-5 with TRBJ1-2; weak D call: TRBD1 (5 bases). With 5 bases removed from V and 5 bases from J, the gap between germline ends came to 9 bases. Germline V gene lookup returns CDR1 MNHEY and CDR2 SVGAGI. CDR3 length: 12 residues. Here the CDR3 reads CASSSRQYGYTF. In DNA form, the CDR3 reads TGTGCCAGCAGTAGCAGACAGTATGGCTACACCTTC.

The CDR3 loop reads CASQGGGVGNTIYF. The CDR3 bases are TGTGCCAGCCAGGGTGGGGGGGTTGGAAACACCATATATTTT. The chain recombines TRBV6-5 with TRBJ1-3, with D possibly TRBD1 on 5 matching bases. Per germline, CDR1 MNHEY and CDR2 SVGAGI. There are 14 residues in the CDR3. The V gene lost 8 bases and the J gene lost 3 bases, with 14 bases spanning the gap.

The sample holds a few counts of this clone. The V and J genes are TRBV18 and TRBJ1-2, with TRBD1 matching 8 bases. Germline V CDR1 and CDR2: KGHSH, LQKENI. CDR3 length: 14 amino acids. The V and J ends lost 6 bases and 8 bases, in that order; junction bases with no gene match: 11. The DNA of the CDR3 is TGTGCCAGCTCCCTGGGACAGGAGCAAGACGGCTACACCTTC. Amino acids: CASSLGQEQDGYTF.

The V gene is TRBV7-2, the J gene TRBJ2-3; 11 bases map to TRBD1. Trimming took 1 base from V and 2 from J; bases not matched to a gene: 2. Germline lookup yields CDR1 SGHTA and CDR2 FQGNSA. CDR3 size: 16 residues. The CDR3 DNA reads as TGTGCCAGCAGCTTAGAGGGACAGGGGGTCACAGATACGCAGTATTTT. Encoded protein: CASSLEGQGVTDTQYF.

This chain connects TRBV30 to TRBJ2-3; TRBD2 agrees at 9 bases. This CDR3 is built from 17 residues. Germline V gives CDR1 GTSNPN, CDR2 SVGIG (reference sequence). J lost 3 bases, V lost 0 bases, and 10 bases had no gene match. As DNA, the CDR3 is TGTGCCTGGAGTGTGAATAGCGGGGGCGCCGGGACAGATACGCAGTATTTT. Its translation: CAWSVNSGGAGTDTQYF.